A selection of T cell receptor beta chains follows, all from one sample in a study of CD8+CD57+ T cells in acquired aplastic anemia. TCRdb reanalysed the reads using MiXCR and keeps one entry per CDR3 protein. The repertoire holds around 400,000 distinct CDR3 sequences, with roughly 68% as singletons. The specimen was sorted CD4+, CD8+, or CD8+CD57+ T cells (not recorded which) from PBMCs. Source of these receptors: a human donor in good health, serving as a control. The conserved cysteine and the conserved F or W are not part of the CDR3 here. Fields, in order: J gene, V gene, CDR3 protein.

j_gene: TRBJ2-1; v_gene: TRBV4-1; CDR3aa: ASSDGRATYNEQF
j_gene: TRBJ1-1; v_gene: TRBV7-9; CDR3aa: ASSSGTVEAF
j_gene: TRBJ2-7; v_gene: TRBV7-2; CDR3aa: AGSQPGTGNYEQY
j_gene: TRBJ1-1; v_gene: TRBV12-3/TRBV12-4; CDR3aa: ASSLGQMNTEAF
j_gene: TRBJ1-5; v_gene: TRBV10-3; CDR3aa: AISEPGGQGNQPQH
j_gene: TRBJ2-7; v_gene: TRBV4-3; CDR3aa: ASSQGAGDYEQY
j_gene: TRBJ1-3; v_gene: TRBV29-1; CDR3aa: SVSRVSGNTIY
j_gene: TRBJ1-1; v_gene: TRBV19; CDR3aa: ASHQVGQGGTEAF
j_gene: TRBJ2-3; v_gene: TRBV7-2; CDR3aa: ASSLDWARIHQQY
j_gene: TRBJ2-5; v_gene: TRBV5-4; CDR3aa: ASSLYGSQETQY
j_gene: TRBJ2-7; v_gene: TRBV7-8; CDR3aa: ASSLAEKQPQQY